This TCR beta chain stems from a study of identical twins. This CDR3 comprises 16 residues. Each CDR3 protein is one row after TCRdb ran MiXCR on the 5' RACE reads. The sample includes 1.5 million to 2 million distinct CDR3 sequences, about 30% seen only once; the top ten take about 0.25%. The sample comprised cord blood. This TCR was recovered from a newborn girl in good health. This chain joins TRBV21-1 and TRBJ2-7; no check of the table's D call, TRBD2, against the DNA was made. TRBV21-1 is classified as a pseudogene. The DNA for the CDR3 is TGTGCCAGCAGCCGGGGAGGAGCCTTTCTCTTGTACGAGCAGTACTTC. Amino acid sequence: CASSRGGAFLLYEQYF.